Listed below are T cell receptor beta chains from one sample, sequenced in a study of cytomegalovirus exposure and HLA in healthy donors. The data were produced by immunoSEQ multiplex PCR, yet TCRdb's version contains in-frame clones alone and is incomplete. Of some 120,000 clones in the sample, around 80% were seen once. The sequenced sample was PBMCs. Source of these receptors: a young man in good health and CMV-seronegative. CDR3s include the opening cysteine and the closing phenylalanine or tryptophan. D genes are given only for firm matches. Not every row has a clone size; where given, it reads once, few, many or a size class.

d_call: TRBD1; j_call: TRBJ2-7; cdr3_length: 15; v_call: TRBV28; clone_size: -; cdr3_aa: CASRAAGTGSYEQYF; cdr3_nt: TGTGCCAGCAGAGCGGCCGGGACAGGGAGCTACGAGCAGTACTTC
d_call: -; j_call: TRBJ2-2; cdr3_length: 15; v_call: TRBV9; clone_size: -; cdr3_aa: CASSGLASNTGELFF; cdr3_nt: TGTGCCAGCAGCGGATTAGCCTCGAACACCGGGGAGCTGTTTTTT
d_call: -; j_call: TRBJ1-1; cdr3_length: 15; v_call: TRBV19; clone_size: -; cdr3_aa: CASSQSQGPYTEAFF; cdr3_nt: TGTGCCAGTAGCCAGAGCCAGGGGCCATACACTGAAGCTTTCTTT
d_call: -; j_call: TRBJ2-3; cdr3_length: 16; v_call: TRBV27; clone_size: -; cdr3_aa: CASRPRFGRSADTQYF; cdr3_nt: TGTGCCAGCCGTCCTAGATTCGGGAGAAGCGCAGATACGCAGTATTTT
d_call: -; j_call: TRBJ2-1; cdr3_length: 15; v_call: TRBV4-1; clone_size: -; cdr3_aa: CASSQEGRGGNEQLF; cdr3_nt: TGCGCCAGCAGCCAAGAGGGAAGGGGTGGCAATGAGCAGCTCTTC
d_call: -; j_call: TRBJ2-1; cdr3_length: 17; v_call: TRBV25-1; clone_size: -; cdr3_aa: CASNPSADGDLHNEQFF; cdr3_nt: TGTGCCAGCAACCCGAGTGCCGACGGGGATCTACACAATGAGCAGTTCTTC
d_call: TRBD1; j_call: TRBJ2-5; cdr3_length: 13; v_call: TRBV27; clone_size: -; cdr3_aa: CASGRDRKETQYF; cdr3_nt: TGTGCCAGCGGCCGGGACAGAAAAGAGACCCAGTACTTC
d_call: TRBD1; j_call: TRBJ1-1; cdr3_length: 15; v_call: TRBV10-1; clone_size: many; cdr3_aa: CASSEVRGHDTEAFF; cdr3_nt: TGCGCCAGCAGTGAAGTGAGGGGGCATGACACTGAAGCTTTCTTT
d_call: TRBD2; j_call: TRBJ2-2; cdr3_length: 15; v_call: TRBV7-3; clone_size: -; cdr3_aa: CASSLSGRASGELFF; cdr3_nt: TGTGCCAGCAGCTTAAGCGGGAGGGCATCCGGGGAGCTGTTTTTT
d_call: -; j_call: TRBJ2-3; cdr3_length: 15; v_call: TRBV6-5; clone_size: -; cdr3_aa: CASSYSGGSTDTQYF; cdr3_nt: TGTGCCAGCAGTTACTCGGGCGGGAGCACAGATACGCAGTATTTT
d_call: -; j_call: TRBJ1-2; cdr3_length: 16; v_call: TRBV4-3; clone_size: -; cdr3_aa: CASSQVGSGLRNGYTF; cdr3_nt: TGCGCCAGCAGCCAAGTGGGGTCAGGACTTAGAAATGGCTACACCTTC
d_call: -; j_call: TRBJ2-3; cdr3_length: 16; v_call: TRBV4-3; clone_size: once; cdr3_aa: CASSQILTGGTDTQYF; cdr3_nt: TGCGCCAGCAGCCAAATCCTAACGGGGGGCACAGATACGCAGTATTTT
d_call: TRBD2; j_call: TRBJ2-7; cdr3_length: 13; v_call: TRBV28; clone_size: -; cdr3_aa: CASSSPSGNEQYF; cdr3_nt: TGTGCCAGCAGTTCCCCCAGCGGGAACGAGCAGTACTTC
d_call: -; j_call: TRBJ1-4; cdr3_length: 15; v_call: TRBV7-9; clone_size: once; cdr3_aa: CASSPDIATNEKLFF; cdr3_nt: TGTGCCAGCAGCCCTGACATTGCAACTAATGAAAAACTGTTTTTT
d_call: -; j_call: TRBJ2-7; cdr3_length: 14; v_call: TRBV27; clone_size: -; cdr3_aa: CASSFAQNSYEQYF; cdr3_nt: TGTGCCAGCAGTTTCGCACAGAACTCCTACGAGCAGTACTTC
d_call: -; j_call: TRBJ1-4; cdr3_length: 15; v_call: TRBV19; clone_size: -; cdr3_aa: CASSPRGALSEKLFF; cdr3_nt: TGTGCCAGTAGCCCCCGGGGGGCCTTGAGTGAAAAACTGTTTTTT
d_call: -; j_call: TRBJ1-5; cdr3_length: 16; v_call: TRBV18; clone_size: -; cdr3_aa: CASSSNTGFGDQPQHF; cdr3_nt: TGTGCCAGCTCATCCAACACAGGGTTTGGGGATCAGCCCCAGCATTTT
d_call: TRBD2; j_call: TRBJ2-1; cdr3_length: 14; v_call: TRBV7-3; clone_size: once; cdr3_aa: CASSSEGLVNEQFF; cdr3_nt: TGTGCCAGCAGCTCCGAGGGACTAGTTAATGAGCAGTTCTTC
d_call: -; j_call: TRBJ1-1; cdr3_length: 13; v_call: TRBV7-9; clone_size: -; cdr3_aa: CASSLVVDTEAFF; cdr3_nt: TGTGCCAGCAGCTTAGTAGTGGACACTGAAGCTTTCTTT
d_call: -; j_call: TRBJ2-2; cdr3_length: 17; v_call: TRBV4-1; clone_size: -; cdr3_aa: CASSQEARASTTGELFF; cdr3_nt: TGCGCCAGCAGCCAAGAGGCGAGGGCCAGTACCACCGGGGAGCTGTTTTTT
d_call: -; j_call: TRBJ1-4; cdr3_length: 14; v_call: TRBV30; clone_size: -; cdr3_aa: CAWSTGHANEKLFF; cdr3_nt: TGTGCCTGGAGTACTGGACATGCTAATGAAAAACTGTTTTTT
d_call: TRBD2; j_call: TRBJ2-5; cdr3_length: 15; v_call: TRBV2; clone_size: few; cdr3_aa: CASRGTSNTQETQYF; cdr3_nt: TGTGCCAGCAGGGGGACTAGTAACACACAAGAGACCCAGTACTTC
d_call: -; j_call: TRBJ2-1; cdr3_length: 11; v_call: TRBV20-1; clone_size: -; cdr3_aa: CSAQPGRAAVF; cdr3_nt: TGCAGTGCCCAACCTGGACGAGCGGCGGTCTTC
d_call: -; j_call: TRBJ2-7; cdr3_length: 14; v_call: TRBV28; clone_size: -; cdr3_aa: CASSVDSLAYEQYF; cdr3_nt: TGTGCCAGCAGCGTGGACAGTCTAGCCTACGAGCAGTACTTC
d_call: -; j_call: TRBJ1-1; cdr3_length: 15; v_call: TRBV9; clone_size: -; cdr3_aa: CASSVGVTGDTEAFF; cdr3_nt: TGTGCCAGCAGCGTGGGAGTTACCGGTGACACTGAAGCTTTCTTT
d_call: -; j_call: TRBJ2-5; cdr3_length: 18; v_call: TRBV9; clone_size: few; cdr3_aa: CASSAFGGRFGLEETQYF; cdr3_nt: TGTGCCAGCAGCGCCTTTGGGGGGAGATTTGGTTTGGAAGAGACCCAGTACTTC
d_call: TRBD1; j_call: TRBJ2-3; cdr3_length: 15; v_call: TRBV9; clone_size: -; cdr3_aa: CASSRRQGWADTQYF; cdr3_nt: TGTGCCAGCAGCCGACGACAGGGGTGGGCGGATACGCAGTATTTT